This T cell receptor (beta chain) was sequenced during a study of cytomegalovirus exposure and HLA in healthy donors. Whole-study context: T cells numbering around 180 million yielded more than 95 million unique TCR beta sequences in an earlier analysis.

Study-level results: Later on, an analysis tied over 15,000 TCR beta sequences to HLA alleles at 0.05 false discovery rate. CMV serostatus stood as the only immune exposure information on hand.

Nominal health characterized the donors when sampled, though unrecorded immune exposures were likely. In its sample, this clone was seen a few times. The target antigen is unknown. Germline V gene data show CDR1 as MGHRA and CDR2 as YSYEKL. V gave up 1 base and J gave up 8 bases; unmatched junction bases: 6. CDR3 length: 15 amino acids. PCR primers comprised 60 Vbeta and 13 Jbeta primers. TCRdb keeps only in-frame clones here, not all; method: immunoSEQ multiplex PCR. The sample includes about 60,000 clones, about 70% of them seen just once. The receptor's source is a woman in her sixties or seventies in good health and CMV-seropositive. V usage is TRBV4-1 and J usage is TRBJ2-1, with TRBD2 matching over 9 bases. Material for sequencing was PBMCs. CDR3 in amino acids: CASSQGGGGAYEQFF. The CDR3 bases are TGCGCCAGCAGCCAAGGGGGCGGGGGGGCCTATGAGCAGTTCTTC.